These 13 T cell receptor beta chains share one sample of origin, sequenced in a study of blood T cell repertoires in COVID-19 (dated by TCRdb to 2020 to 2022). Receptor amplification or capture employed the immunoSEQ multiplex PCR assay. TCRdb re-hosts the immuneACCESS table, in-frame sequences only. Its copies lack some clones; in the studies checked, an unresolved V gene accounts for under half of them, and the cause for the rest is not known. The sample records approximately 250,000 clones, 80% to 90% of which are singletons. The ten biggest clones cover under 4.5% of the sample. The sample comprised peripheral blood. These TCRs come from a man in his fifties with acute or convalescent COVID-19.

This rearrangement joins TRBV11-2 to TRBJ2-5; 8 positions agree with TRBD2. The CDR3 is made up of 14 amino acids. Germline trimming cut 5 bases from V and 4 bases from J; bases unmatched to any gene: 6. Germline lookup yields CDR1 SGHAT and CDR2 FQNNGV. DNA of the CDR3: TGTGCCAGCAGCATCCGACTAGCGTCAGAGACCCAGTACTTC. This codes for CASSIRLASETQYF.

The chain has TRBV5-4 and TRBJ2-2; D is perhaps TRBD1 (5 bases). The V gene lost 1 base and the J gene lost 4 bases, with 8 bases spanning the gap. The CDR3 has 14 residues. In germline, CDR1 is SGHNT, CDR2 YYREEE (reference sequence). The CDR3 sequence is CASSLPGRTGELFF. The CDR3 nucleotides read TGTGCCAGCAGCTTGCCAGGGCGCACCGGGGAGCTGTTTTTT.

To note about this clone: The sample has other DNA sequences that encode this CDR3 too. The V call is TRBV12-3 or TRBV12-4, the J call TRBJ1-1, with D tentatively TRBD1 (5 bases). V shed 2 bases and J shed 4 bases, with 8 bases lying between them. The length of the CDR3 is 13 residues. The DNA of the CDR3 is TGTGCCAGCAGTTTAACAGGTTCCACTGAAGCTTTCTTT. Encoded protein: CASSLTGSTEAFF.

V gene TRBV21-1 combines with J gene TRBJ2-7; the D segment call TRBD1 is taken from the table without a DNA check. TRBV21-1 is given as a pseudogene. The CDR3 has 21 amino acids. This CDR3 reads CASSSQGAGDRGPTEAYEQYF. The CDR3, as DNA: TGTGCCAGCAGCTCTCAAGGGGCGGGGGACAGGGGACCCACCGAGGCCTACGAGCAGTACTTC.

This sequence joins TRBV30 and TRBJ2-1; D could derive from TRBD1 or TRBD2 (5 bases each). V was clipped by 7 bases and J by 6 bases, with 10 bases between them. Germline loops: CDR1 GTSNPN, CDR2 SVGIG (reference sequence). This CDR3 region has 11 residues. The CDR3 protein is CASGPSNEQFF. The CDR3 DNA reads TGTGCCTCGGGACCGAGCAATGAGCAGTTCTTC.

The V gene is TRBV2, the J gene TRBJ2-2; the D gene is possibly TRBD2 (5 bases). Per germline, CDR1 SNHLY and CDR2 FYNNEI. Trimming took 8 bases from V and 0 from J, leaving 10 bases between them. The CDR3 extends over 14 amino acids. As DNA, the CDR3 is TGTGCCAGCCTCAAGGGAGCGAACACCGGGGAGCTGTTTTTT. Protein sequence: CASLKGANTGELFF.

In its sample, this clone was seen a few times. The CDR3: CASSLGTRGYEQYF. The DNA for the CDR3 is TGTGCCAGCTCACTCGGGACTAGGGGCTACGAGCAGTACTTC. This chain joins TRBV18 and TRBJ2-7, with 8 bases fitting TRBD2. The CDR3 has 14 residues. V shed 4 bases, J shed 3 bases, and the junction held 5 bases outside the gene matches. CDR1 and CDR2 from the germline V gene are KGHSH and LQKENI.

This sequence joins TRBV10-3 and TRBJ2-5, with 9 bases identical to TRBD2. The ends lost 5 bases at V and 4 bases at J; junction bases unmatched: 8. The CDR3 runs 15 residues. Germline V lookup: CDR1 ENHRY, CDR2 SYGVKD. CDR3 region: CAISSVAGGAETQYF. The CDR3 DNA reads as TGTGCCATCAGTTCTGTGGCGGGGGGGGCAGAGACCCAGTACTTC.

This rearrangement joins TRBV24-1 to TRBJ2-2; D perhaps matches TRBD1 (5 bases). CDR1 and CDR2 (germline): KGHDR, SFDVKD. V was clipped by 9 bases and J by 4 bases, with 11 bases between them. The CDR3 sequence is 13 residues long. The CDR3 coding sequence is TGTGCCACCCGGGCCGACAGCACCGGGGAGCTGTTTTTT. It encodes CATRADSTGELFF.

The CDR3 region is CASSLGVFGEKLFF. As DNA, the CDR3 is TGTGCCAGCAGCTTGGGCGTATTCGGGGAAAAACTGTTTTTT. The rearrangement uses TRBV5-8 and TRBJ1-4; D is undetermined. Trimming took off 0 bases at V and 8 bases at J, with 11 bases between the two ends. The CDR3 runs to 14 residues. Germline assignment: CDR1 SGHTS and CDR2 YDEGEE.

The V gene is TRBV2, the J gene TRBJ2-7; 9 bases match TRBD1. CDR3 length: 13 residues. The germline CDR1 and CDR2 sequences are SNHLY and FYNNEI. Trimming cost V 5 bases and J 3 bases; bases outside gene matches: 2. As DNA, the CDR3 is TGTGCCAGCAGTAGGGACAGGGTCTACGAGCAGTACTTC. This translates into CASSRDRVYEQYF.

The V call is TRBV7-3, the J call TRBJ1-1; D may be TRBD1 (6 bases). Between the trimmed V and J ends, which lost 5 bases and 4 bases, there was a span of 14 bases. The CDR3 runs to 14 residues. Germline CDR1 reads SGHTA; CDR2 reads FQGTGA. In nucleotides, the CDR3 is TGTGCCAGCAGCCCCCAAGGGGGGGGCACTGAAGCTTTCTTT. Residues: CASSPQGGGTEAFF.

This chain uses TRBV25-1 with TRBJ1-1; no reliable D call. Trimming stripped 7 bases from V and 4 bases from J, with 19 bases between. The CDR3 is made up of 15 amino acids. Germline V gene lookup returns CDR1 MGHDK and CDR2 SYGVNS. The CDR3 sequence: CASTRHEDIATEAFF. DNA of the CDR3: TGTGCCAGCACCAGACATGAAGACATTGCCACTGAAGCTTTCTTT.